The 24 T cell receptor beta chains given below trace back to one sample, sequenced in a study of blood T cells in healthy people across ages. Alongside a J-beta primer mix, a sample-barcoded 5' primer served in a second PCR lasting about 6 to 12 cycles. TCRdb re-analysed the 5' RACE reads in MiXCR, keeping a single row per CDR3 protein. The sample yields approximately 820,000 distinct CDR3 sequences, more than 40% seen once. Source material: blood. All receptors come from a man aged 55 to 70 in good health.

CDR3 coding DNA: TGTGCCAGCAGTTCTAGCGGGGGGGCGGTAAACATTCAGTACTTC. Amino acid sequence: CASSSSGGAVNIQYF. V and J are TRBV27 and TRBJ2-4, with 12 nucleotides matching TRBD2. Germline CDR1 is MNHEY and CDR2 is SMNVEV (reference sequence). V lost 4 bases, J lost 6 bases, and 4 bases stayed unmatched. CDR3 length: 15 amino acids.

This clonotype has a handful of counts. V and J are TRBV10-3 and TRBJ2-7; D might be TRBD1 or TRBD2, each matching 7 bases. V lost 6 bases and J 6 bases, leaving 12 bases between the germline ends. The CDR3 sequence is 12 residues long. Germline CDR1 is ENHRY and CDR2 is SYGVKD. The DNA of the CDR3 is TGTGCCATCAGCGACAGGGAGGGCGAGCAGTACTTC. As protein: CAISDREGEQYF.

This clonotype was counted a few times. The V and J genes are TRBV6-6 and TRBJ2-5; 13 positions agree with TRBD2. CDR1 is MNHNY and CDR2 is SVGAGI in the germline V gene (reference sequence). The CDR3 is 15 residues long. The trim removed 8 bases at V and 5 bases at J, leaving 8 bases unmatched. The DNA for the CDR3 is TGTGCCAGCTCATGGACTAGCGGGGGACAGGAGACCCAGTACTTC. Translating it yields CASSWTSGGQETQYF.

The rearrangement joins TRBV24-1 to TRBJ2-3, with D possibly matching TRBD2 (5 bases). Germline V gene data show CDR1 as KGHDR and CDR2 as SFDVKD. This CDR3 region has 14 residues. Trimming pared 6 bases from V and 3 bases from J, leaving 12 bases between. The CDR3 DNA reads as TGTGCCACCAGTCCGGGGTACCAAACAGATACGCAGTATTTT. This codes for CATSPGYQTDTQYF.

The table lists this clonotype with a few counts. J is TRBJ1-1 and V is TRBV7-9; perhaps TRBD1 as D (5 bases). The CDR3 consists of 13 residues. Germline lookup yields CDR1 SEHNR and CDR2 FQNEAQ (reference sequence). V lost 5 bases to trimming and J lost 8 bases, with 15 bases between them. The CDR3 is CASSETRTTEAFF. CDR3 DNA: TGTGCCAGCAGCGAAACTCGGACAACCGAAGCTTTCTTT.

This clonotype has a handful of counts. This chain links TRBV6-6 with TRBJ2-5, with D possibly being TRBD2 (6 bases). V lost 5 bases and J lost 2, with 12 bases in between. The CDR3 runs 14 residues. CDR1 and CDR2 (germline): MNHNY, SVGAGI (reference sequence). The CDR3 here is CASSKRDLQETQYF. For the CDR3, the DNA is TGTGCCAGCAGTAAACGGGACTTACAAGAGACCCAGTACTTC.

V is TRBV4-3 and J is TRBJ1-1; D unclear. CDR3 length equals 13 residues. CDR1 is LGHNA and CDR2 is YSLEER in the germline V gene. V was cut by 0 bases and J by 3 bases, with 5 bases left in between. CDR3 sequence reads: CASSQEFHTEAFF. As DNA, the CDR3 is TGCGCCAGCAGCCAAGAGTTTCACACTGAAGCTTTCTTT.

V and J are TRBV20-1 and TRBJ1-2; D gene unclear. The length of the CDR3 is 13 residues. Germline V gives CDR1 DFQATT, CDR2 SNEGSKA (reference sequence). V lost 5 bases and J 4 bases, leaving 14 bases between the germline ends. Written as DNA, the CDR3 is TGCAGTGCTCCCATGGACGGACTCTATGGCTACACCTTC. It codes for CSAPMDGLYGYTF.

This clonotype was counted ten times or more. The genes are TRBV20-1 and TRBJ1-2, with unresolved D. The germline CDR1 and CDR2 sequences are DFQATT and SNEGSKA (reference sequence). The CDR3 is made up of 16 amino acids. Between the trimmed V and J ends, which lost 0 bases and 0 bases, there was a span of 14 bases. The CDR3 is CSARDLQDQANYGYTF. The DNA for the CDR3 is TGCAGTGCTAGAGATCTACAAGATCAAGCTAACTATGGCTACACCTTC.

DNA for the CDR3: TGTGCCAGCACTACGAGGGCTAGCAATCAGCCCCAGCATTTT. It translates to CASTTRASNQPQHF. The rearrangement uses TRBV2 and TRBJ1-5; no clear D. The CDR3 is 14 residues long. Germline values: CDR1 SNHLY, CDR2 FYNNEI. The ends were cut back, 7 bases at V and 0 bases at J, with 10 bases in the middle.

The chain uses TRBV9 and TRBJ2-1; D assignment may be TRBD1 or TRBD2 (5 bases each). CDR1 is SGDLS and CDR2 is YYNGEE in the germline V gene. The CDR3 is made up of 14 amino acids. V lost 0 bases and J 6 bases, leaving 10 bases between the germline ends. CDR3 in DNA: TGTGCCAGCAGCGTAGGGGGGAGTGGCAATGAGCAGTTCTTC. This sequence encodes CASSVGGSGNEQFF.

This clonotype was seen a single time. V gene TRBV6-5 combines with J gene TRBJ1-5; a weak D match, TRBD1 (5 bases). There are 15 residues in the CDR3. Germline lookup yields CDR1 MNHEY and CDR2 SVGAGI. Trimming stripped 4 bases from V and 6 bases from J, with 16 bases between. CDR3 sequence: CASSSGVGVGQPQHF. The CDR3, as DNA: TGTGCCAGCAGTTCCGGGGTGGGGGTAGGTCAGCCCCAGCATTTT.

The chain employs TRBV11-3 and TRBJ2-1; weak D call: TRBD1 (6 bases). Trimming left V 4 bases short and J 10 bases short, with 20 bases between. This CDR3 is 15 amino acids long. From germline, CDR1 is SGHNT and CDR2 YENEEA. The DNA for the CDR3 is TGTGCCAGCAGCTCCCCGACAGGATCCGTACGGGAGCAGTTCTTC. This encodes CASSSPTGSVREQFF.

This chain links TRBV5-1 with TRBJ1-2; 9 bases match TRBD1. CDR1 and CDR2 (germline): SGHRS, YFSETQ. The CDR3 contains 14 residues. After removal of 0 bases from V and 9 bases from J, the junction contained 6 bases not matched to a gene. CDR3 DNA sequence: TGCGCCAGCAGCTTGGAAGGGACAGGGTTCAGCTACACCTTC. Amino acid sequence: CASSLEGTGFSYTF. The variable domain in full, with the rest retrieved from reference TRBV5-1 and TRBJ1-2, is KAGVTQTPRYLIKTRGQQVTLSCSPISGHRSVSWYQQTPGQGLQFLFEYFSETQRNKGNFPGRFSGRQFSNSRSEMNVSTLELGDSALYLCASSLEGTGFSYTFGSGTRLTVV.

The rearrangement links TRBV6-2 or TRBV6-3 to TRBJ2-7, with 7 bases lining up with TRBD2. TRBJ2-5 explains the end of the DNA better; the J call may be wrong. The CDR3 is 14 amino acids. The germline gives CDR1 MNHEY, CDR2 SVGEGT. The CDR3 nucleotides are TGTGCCAGCAGCAGAGGACTAGGAGGCCGGACCCAGTACTTC. This codes for CASSRGLGGRTQYF.

This chain uses TRBV20-1 with TRBJ2-5; possibly TRBD1 for D (6 bases). The CDR3 is made up of 16 amino acids. From germline, CDR1 is DFQATT and CDR2 SNEGSKA (reference sequence). Trimming cost V 0 bases and J 11 bases, with 25 bases left between them. The CDR3 region has the DNA TGCAGTGCTAGAGAGGGAACGTCGACAGGTCGGAATGAGCAGTACTTC. Its protein is CSAREGTSTGRNEQYF.

This clonotype turned up a few times. The chain links TRBV20-1 to TRBJ2-2; D gene ambiguous. V shed 0 bases and J shed 7 bases, with 6 bases lying between them. Germline loops: CDR1 DFQATT, CDR2 SNEGSKA (reference sequence). The CDR3 length is 12 residues. The CDR3 nucleotides read TGCAGTGCTAGAGACCCCGACGGGGAGCTGTTTTTT. Translation: CSARDPDGELFF.

In this sample, this clonotype turned up a few times. The gene calls are TRBV5-1 and TRBJ2-5; D remains unclear. This CDR3 spans 14 amino acids. V lost 4 bases and J lost 5, with 15 bases in between. In germline, CDR1 is SGHRS, CDR2 YFSETQ. This chain's CDR3 is CASSATSRLETQYF. The CDR3 DNA sequence: TGCGCCAGCAGCGCGACCAGCCGCTTGGAGACCCAGTACTTC.

This clonotype occurred many times. V and J are TRBV3-1 and TRBJ2-4; 7 positions agree with TRBD2. V trimming: 6 bases; J trimming: 0 bases; junction bases outside the gene matches: 8. Germline assignment: CDR1 LGHDT and CDR2 YNNKEL (reference sequence). This CDR3 is 16 amino acids long. The CDR3 DNA reads as TGTGCCAGCAGTCCGAGCGGGGTCCTAGCCAAAAACATTCAGTACTTC. Its protein is CASSPSGVLAKNIQYF.

V usage is TRBV20-1 and J usage is TRBJ1-1, with D perhaps matching TRBD1 (5 bases). Trimming cost V 7 bases and J 0 bases, with 6 bases left between them. The CDR3 runs 11 residues. The germline V gene encodes CDR1 DFQATT and CDR2 SNEGSKA (reference sequence). The CDR3 protein is CSGQLNTEAFF. The CDR3 region has the DNA TGCAGTGGACAGCTGAACACTGAAGCTTTCTTT.

The chain uses TRBV29-1 and TRBJ1-4, with D possibly being TRBD1 (5 bases). The CDR3 runs to 13 residues. V was trimmed by 7 bases and J by 8 bases, leaving 17 bases between them. CDR1 and CDR2 from the germline V gene are SQVTM and ANQGSEA. In DNA form, the CDR3 reads TGCAGCGCCCAAAGGGACCGTAGGGAAAAACTGTTTTTT. It encodes CSAQRDRREKLFF.

The chain has TRBV5-1 and TRBJ2-7; 8 bases are shared with TRBD1. Unmatched junction bases numbered 10, after V lost 6 bases and J lost 5 bases. The CDR3 length is 14 residues. The germline V gene encodes CDR1 SGHRS and CDR2 YFSETQ. The CDR3 reads CASTYRDRSHEQYF. The CDR3 bases are TGCGCCAGCACCTACCGGGACAGGTCCCACGAGCAGTACTTC.

This chain uses TRBV7-9 with TRBJ2-5; a possible D gene is TRBD1 (5 bases). Germline-derived CDR1 and CDR2 are SEHNR and FQNEAQ (reference sequence). V lost 5 bases and J 5 bases, leaving 15 bases between the germline ends. The CDR3 sequence is 14 residues long. CDR3 bases: TGTGCCAGCAGCACCACAACAGGTTTGGAGACCCAGTACTTC. Protein product: CASSTTTGLETQYF.

Worth noting for this clonotype: With a much larger clone just one base away, this may be a read error. The chain has TRBV6-5 and TRBJ1-6; D not resolved. The CDR3 has 12 residues. V was pared by 2 bases and J by 9 bases, with 5 bases between. Germline loops: CDR1 MNHEY, CDR2 SVGAGI. DNA of the CDR3: TGTGCCAGCAGTTACGCCGGTTCACCCCTCCACTTT. As protein: CASSYAGSPLHF.